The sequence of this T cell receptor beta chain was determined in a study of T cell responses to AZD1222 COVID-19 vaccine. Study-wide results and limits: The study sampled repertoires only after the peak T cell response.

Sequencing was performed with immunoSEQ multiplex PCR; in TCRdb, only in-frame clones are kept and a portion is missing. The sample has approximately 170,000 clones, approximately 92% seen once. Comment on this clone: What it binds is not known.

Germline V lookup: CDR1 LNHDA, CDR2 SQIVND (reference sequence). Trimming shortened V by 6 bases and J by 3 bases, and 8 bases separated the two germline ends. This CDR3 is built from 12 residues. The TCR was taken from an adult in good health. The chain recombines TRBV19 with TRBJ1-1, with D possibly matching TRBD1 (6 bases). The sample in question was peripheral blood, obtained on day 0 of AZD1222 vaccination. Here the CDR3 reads CASSDRYTEAFF. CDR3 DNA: TGTGCCAGTAGCGACAGGTACACTGAAGCTTTCTTT.